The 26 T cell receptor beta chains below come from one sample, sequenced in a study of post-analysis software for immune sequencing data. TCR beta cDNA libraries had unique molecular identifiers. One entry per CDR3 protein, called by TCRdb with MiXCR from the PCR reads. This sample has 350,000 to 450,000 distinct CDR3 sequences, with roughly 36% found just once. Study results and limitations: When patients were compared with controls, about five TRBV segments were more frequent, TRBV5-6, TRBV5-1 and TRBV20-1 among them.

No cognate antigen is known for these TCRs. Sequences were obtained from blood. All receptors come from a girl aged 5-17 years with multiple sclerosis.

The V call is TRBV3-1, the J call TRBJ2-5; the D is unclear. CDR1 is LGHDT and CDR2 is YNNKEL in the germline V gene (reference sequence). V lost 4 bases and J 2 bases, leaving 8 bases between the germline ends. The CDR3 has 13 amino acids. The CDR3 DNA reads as TGTGCCAGCAGCCCATTCTGGCAAGAGACCCAGTACTTC. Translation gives CASSPFWQETQYF.

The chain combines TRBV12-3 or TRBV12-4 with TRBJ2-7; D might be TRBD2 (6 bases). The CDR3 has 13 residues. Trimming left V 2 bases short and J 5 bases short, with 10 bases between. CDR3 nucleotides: TGTGCCAGCAGTTTACGGGGAGGCGACGAGCAGTACTTC. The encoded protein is CASSLRGGDEQYF.

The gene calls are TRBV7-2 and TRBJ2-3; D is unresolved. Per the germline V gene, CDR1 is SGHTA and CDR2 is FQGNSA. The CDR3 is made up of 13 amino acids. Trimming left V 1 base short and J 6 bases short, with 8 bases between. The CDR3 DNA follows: TGTGCCAGCAGCTTAGGAGTTCGGGATACGCAGTATTTT. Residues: CASSLGVRDTQYF.

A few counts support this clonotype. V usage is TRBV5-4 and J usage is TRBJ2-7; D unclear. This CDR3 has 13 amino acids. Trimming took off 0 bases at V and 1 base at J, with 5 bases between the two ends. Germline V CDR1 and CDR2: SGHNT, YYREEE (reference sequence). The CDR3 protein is CASSLVESYEQYF. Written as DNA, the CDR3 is TGTGCCAGCAGCTTGGTTGAATCCTACGAGCAGTACTTC.

CDR3 residues: CASSPGTLVTEAFF. CDR3 nucleotide sequence: TGTGCCAGCAGTCCGGGAACCCTCGTAACTGAAGCTTTCTTT. The chain is built from TRBV27 and TRBJ1-1; D not resolved. Trimming removed 5 bases at V and 5 bases at J, with 15 bases between. The CDR3 has 14 amino acids. The germline V gene encodes CDR1 MNHEY and CDR2 SMNVEV (reference sequence).

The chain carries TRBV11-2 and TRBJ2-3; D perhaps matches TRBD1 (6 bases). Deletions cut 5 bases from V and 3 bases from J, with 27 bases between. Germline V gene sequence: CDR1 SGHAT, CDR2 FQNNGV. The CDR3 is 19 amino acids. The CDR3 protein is CASSGPRDTVKTFTDTQYF. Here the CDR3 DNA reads TGTGCCAGCAGCGGACCCCGGGACACCGTCAAGACCTTTACAGATACGCAGTATTTT.

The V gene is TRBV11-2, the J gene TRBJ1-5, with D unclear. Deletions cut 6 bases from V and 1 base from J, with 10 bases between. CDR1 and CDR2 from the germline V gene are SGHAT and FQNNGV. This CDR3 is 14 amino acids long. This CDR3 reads CASRLKRSNQPQHF. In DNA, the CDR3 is TGTGCCAGCAGGTTAAAAAGGAGCAATCAGCCCCAGCATTTT.

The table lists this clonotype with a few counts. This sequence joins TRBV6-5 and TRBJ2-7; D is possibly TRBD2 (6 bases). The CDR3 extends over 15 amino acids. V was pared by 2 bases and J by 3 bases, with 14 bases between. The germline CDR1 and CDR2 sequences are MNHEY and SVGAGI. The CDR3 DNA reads TGTGCCAGCAGTTACGCCTCGGGGGAGAGCTACGAGCAGTACTTC. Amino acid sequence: CASSYASGESYEQYF.

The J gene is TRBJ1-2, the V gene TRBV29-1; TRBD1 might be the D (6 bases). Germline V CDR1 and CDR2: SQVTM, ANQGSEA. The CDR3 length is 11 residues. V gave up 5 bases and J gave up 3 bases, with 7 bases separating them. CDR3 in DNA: TGCAGCGTTAGGACAGACTATGGCTACACCTTC. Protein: CSVRTDYGYTF.

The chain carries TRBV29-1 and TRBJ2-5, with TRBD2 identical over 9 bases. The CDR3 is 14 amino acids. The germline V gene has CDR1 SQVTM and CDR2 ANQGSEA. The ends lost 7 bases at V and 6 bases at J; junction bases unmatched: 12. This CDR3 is CSGLKGTSTQTQYF. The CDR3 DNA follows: TGCAGCGGGCTCAAGGGGACTAGCACTCAGACCCAGTACTTC.

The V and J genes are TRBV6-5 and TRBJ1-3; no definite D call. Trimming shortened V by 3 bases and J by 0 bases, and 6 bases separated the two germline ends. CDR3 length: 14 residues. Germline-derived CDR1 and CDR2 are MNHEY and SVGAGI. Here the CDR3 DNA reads TGTGCCAGCAGTTATAGTCACTCTGGAAACACCATATATTTT. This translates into CASSYSHSGNTIYF.

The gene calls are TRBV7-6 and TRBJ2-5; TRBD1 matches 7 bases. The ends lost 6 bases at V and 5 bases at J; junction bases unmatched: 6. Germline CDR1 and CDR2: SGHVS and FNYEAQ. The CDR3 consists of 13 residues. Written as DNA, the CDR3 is TGTGCCAGCAGGCTGACAGGGTCCGAGACCCAGTACTTC. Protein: CASRLTGSETQYF.

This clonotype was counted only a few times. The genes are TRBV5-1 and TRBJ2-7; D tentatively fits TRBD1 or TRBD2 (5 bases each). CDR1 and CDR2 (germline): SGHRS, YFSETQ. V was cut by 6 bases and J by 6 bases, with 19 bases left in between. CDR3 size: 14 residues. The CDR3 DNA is TGCGCCAGCAACCCGGGCTCCGAGGGACGCGAGCAGTACTTC. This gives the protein CASNPGSEGREQYF.

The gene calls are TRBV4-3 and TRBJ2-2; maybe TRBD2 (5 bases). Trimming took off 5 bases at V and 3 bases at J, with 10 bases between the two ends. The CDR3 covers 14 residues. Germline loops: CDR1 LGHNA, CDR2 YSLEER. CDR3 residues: CASSSVGDTGELFF. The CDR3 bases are TGCGCCAGCAGCTCTGTGGGAGACACCGGGGAGCTGTTTTTT.

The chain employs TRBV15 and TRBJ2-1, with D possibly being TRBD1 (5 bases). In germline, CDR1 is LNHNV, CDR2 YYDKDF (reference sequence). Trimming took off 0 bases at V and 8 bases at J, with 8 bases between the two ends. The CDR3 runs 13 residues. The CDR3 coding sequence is TGTGCCACCAGCAGAGAAGGGGTCGATGAGCAGTTCTTC. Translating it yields CATSREGVDEQFF.

CDR3 DNA sequence: TGCAGTGCTAGAGATCGAGCTAGGGGAGAGACCCAGTACTTC. It specifies CSARDRARGETQYF. The chain has TRBV20-1 and TRBJ2-5; perhaps TRBD1 as D (5 bases). V was trimmed by 0 bases and J by 4 bases, leaving 12 bases between them. CDR3 length: 14 residues. CDR1 and CDR2 from the germline V gene are DFQATT and SNEGSKA (reference sequence).

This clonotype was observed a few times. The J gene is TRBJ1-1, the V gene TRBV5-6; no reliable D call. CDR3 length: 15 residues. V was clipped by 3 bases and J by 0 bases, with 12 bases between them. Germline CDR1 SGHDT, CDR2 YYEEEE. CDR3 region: CASSSLDSMNTEAFF. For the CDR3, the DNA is TGTGCCAGCAGCTCCCTGGATAGTATGAACACTGAAGCTTTCTTT.

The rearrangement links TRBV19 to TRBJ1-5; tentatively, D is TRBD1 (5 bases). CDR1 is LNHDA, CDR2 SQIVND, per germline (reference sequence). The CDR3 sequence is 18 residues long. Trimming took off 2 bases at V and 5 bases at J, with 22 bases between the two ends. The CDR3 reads CASSIPPPILGGDQPQHF. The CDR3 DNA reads TGTGCCAGTAGTATACCACCCCCTATCCTGGGGGGTGATCAGCCCCAGCATTTT.

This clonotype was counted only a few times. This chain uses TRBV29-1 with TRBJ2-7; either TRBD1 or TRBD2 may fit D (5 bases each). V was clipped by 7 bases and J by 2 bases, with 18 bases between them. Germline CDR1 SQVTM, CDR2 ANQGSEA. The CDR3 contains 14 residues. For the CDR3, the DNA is TGCAGCGCCGGGTCAGGGCAGGGACCCTACGAGCAGTACTTC. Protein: CSAGSGQGPYEQYF.

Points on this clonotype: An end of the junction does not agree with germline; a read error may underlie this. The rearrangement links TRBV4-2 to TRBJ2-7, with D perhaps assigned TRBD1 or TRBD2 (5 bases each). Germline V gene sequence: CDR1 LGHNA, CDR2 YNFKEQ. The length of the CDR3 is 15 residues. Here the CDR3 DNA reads TGTGCTAGCACCAAGGGGCCGGGATCGCCGTGGGAGCAGTACTTC. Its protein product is CASTKGPGSPWEQYF.

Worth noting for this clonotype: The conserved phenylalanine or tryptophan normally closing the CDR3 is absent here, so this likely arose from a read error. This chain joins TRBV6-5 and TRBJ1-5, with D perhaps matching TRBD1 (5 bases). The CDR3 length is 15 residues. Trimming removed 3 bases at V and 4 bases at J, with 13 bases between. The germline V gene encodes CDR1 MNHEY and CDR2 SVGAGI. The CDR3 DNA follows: TGTGCCAGCAGTTATGGGAGGGACCCGAATCAGCCCCAGCATGTT. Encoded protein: CASSYGRDPNQPQHV.

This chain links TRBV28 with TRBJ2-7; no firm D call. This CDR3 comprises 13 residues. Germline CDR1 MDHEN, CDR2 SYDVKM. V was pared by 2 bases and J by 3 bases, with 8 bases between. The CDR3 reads CASSLMARYEQYF. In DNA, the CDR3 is TGTGCCAGCAGTTTAATGGCTCGCTACGAGCAGTACTTC.

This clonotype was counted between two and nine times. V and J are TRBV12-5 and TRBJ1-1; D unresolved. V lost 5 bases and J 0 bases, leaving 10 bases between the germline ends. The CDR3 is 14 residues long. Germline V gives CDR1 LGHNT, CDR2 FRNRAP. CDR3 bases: TGTGCTAGTGGTCCCCAGATGATGAACACTGAAGCTTTCTTT. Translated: CASGPQMMNTEAFF.

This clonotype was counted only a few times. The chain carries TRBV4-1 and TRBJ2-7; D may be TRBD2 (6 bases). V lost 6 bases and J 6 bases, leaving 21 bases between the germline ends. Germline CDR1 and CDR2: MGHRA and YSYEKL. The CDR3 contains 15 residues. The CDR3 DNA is TGCGCCAGCAGTCCACTGGGAGGCAGAAGGTCCGAGCAGTACTTC. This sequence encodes CASSPLGGRRSEQYF.

CDR3 residues: CSVALGTGRGVAYGYTF. The CDR3 DNA reads as TGCAGCGTCGCCCTTGGGACAGGCCGTGGGGTGGCCTATGGCTACACCTTC. The chain uses TRBV29-1 and TRBJ1-2, with 8 bases identical to TRBD1. The CDR3 sequence is 17 residues long. The junction had 19 bases not matched to a gene; V was cut back by 6 bases and J by 4 bases. Germline CDR1 reads SQVTM; CDR2 reads ANQGSEA.

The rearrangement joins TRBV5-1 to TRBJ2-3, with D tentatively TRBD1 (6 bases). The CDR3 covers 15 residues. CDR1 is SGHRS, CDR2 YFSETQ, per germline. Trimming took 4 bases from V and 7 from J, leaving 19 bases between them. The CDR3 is CASSPWDTDSNTQYF. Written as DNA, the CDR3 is TGCGCCAGCAGCCCTTGGGACACCGATTCGAATACGCAGTATTTT.